Sequencing of this TCR beta chain was carried out in a study of monozygotic twins with inflammatory bowel disease. Of note for this clonotype: As yet, its antigen is unknown.

Study-level findings and limits: In these data, no single strong IBD-associated signal or clonotype received support. Healthy co-twins, by inverse Simpson, had higher TCRbeta diversity than their siblings with IBD. Differing immunosuppressive treatments may have added variability to patient repertoires.

TCRdb re-called the 5' RACE reads, yielding one record per CDR3 amino acid sequence without DNA. The ten top clones account for around 1.2%, within a sample of around 140,000 distinct CDR3 sequences. This CDR3 has 16 residues. Germline V gene sequence: CDR1 LNHNV, CDR2 YYDKDF (reference sequence). Material for sequencing was blood. The clonotype originates from a human donor with ulcerative colitis or Crohn's disease, or a healthy co-twin of an affected twin (not recorded which). The rearrangement joins TRBV15 to TRBJ1-5; TCRdb outputs TRBD1, but without DNA this stays unchecked. The CDR3 region is CATSRDPTGDNQPQHF.